The 23 T cell receptor beta chains below all came from one sample that was sequenced in a study of identifying expanded T cells in peripheral blood. Assay used: immunoSEQ multiplex PCR; TCRdb lists only in-frame clones, some missing. The data show 80,000 to 90,000 clones, about nine tenths seen once. Sequencing was done on a sample of blood. These receptors were obtained from a person aged 18-70 years in good health.

The gene calls are TRBV7-2 and TRBJ2-5; either TRBD1 or TRBD2 may supply D (7 bases each). Between the trimmed V and J ends, which lost 5 bases and 2 bases, there was a span of 15 bases. The CDR3 sequence is 15 residues long. The germline CDR1 and CDR2 sequences are SGHTA and FQGNSA. In DNA, the CDR3 is TGTGCCAGCAGCGCCAGGGAGGGGGCACAAGAGACCCAGTACTTC. Translation: CASSAREGAQETQYF.

This chain uses TRBV7-9 with TRBJ2-3; TRBD1 or TRBD2 may be the D gene (5 bases each). Germline CDR1 SEHNR, CDR2 FQNEAQ (reference sequence). CDR3 length equals 15 residues. The ends were cut back, 5 bases at V and 1 base at J, with 13 bases in the middle. The CDR3 DNA follows: TGTGCCAGCAGCCGTCCAGGGCGGGGCACAGATACGCAGTATTTT. Translating it yields CASSRPGRGTDTQYF.

V usage is TRBV19 and J usage is TRBJ1-3; 9 nucleotides match TRBD1. Germline V gene sequence: CDR1 LNHDA, CDR2 SQIVND (reference sequence). This CDR3 is built from 14 residues. V trimming: 5 bases; J trimming: 4 bases; junction bases outside the gene matches: 3. The CDR3 nucleotides read TGTGCCAGTAGTCGGGGACAGGGCGGAAACACCATATATTTT. It specifies CASSRGQGGNTIYF.

This clone showed up just once. The chain links TRBV18 to TRBJ2-7, with TRBD2 as a possible D gene (6 bases). CDR3 length equals 13 residues. The V gene lost 2 bases and the J gene lost 6 bases, with 11 bases spanning the gap. Per germline, CDR1 KGHSH and CDR2 LQKENI. The CDR3 bases are TGTGCCAGCTCACCAGGGGAGGAGGGCGAGCAGTACTTC. It is translated as CASSPGEEGEQYF.

V gene TRBV11-2 combines with J gene TRBJ1-1, with unresolved D. Germline V gene sequence: CDR1 SGHAT, CDR2 FQNNGV. This CDR3 contains 13 residues. The V gene lost 1 base and the J gene lost 3 bases, with 6 bases spanning the gap. The CDR3 coding sequence is TGTGCCAGCAGCTTAGCGGGTTACACTGAAGCTTTCTTT. Its translation: CASSLAGYTEAFF.

V gene TRBV7-2 combines with J gene TRBJ2-7, with a weak D call TRBD1 (6 bases). Germline loops: CDR1 SGHTA, CDR2 FQGNSA. This CDR3 contains 18 residues. V lost 5 bases, J lost 0 bases, and 23 bases lay in between. Here the CDR3 DNA reads TGTGCCAGCAGCCAAACCTTGATAACCACAGGGAGCTCCTACGAGCAGTACTTC. Amino acid sequence: CASSQTLITTGSSYEQYF.

The chain uses TRBV7-2 and TRBJ2-3; D is uncertain. Germline V CDR1 and CDR2: SGHTA, FQGNSA. The ends were cut back, 0 bases at V and 0 bases at J, with 4 bases in the middle. This CDR3 is 14 amino acids long. The chain's CDR3 is CASSLAASTDTQYF. The CDR3 DNA sequence: TGTGCCAGCAGCTTAGCCGCTAGCACAGATACGCAGTATTTT.

The V and J genes are TRBV18 and TRBJ1-2; D perhaps matches TRBD1 (5 bases). Trimming cost V 3 bases and J 3 bases, with 11 bases left between them. Germline CDR1 is KGHSH and CDR2 is LQKENI. The length of the CDR3 is 14 residues. The chain's CDR3 is CASSPGGRDYGYTF. The CDR3 region has the DNA TGTGCCAGCTCACCGGGGGGAAGGGACTATGGCTACACCTTC.

The rearrangement links TRBV27 to TRBJ1-4; 8 bases are a match to TRBD1. Germline V gives CDR1 MNHEY, CDR2 SMNVEV (reference sequence). The CDR3 is 13 amino acids. The J segment lost 8 bases and the V segment lost 3 bases, leaving 2 bases of the junction unmatched. The CDR3 nucleotides are TGTGCCAGCAGTTTCAACAGGGGGGAAAAACTGTTTTTT. It translates to CASSFNRGEKLFF.

The chain carries TRBV11-2 and TRBJ2-1, with D perhaps being TRBD1 or TRBD2 (6 bases each). The CDR3 is made up of 16 amino acids. In germline, CDR1 is SGHAT, CDR2 FQNNGV. Trimming pared 5 bases from V and 6 bases from J, leaving 20 bases between. The CDR3 protein is CASSRLGGRDFNEQFF. The CDR3 DNA is TGTGCCAGCAGCCGGTTAGGGGGGCGGGACTTCAATGAGCAGTTCTTC.

The chain joins TRBV7-6 to TRBJ2-5; 7 bases are a match to TRBD1. Germline V gene sequence: CDR1 SGHVS, CDR2 FNYEAQ. The CDR3 is 16 residues long. V lost 1 base to trimming and J lost 5 bases; unmatched junction nucleotides: 10. DNA for the CDR3: TGTGCCAGCAGCTTAGGGAGCAGGGGGTTCGAGGAGACCCAGTACTTC. It codes for CASSLGSRGFEETQYF.

This clone turned up a few times. The chain recombines TRBV20-1 with TRBJ1-1, with D uncertain. Looked up from germline, CDR1 is DFQATT and CDR2 is SNEGSKA (reference sequence). Between the trimmed V and J ends, which lost 4 bases and 6 bases, there was a span of 9 bases. CDR3 size: 11 residues. The CDR3, as DNA: TGCAGTGCTATCCTTTGGGCTGAAGCTTTCTTT. Translating it yields CSAILWAEAFF.

CDR3 amino acids: CSAREGYGYTF. CDR3 sequence (DNA): TGCAGTGCTAGAGAAGGATATGGCTACACCTTC. V gene TRBV20-1 combines with J gene TRBJ1-2, with D unresolved. V dropped 0 bases and J dropped 5 bases, with 4 bases sitting between them. The CDR3 spans 11 residues. Germline assignment: CDR1 DFQATT and CDR2 SNEGSKA (reference sequence).

V and J are TRBV4-3 and TRBJ2-1; possible D gene TRBD2, 6 bases. In germline, CDR1 is LGHNA, CDR2 YSLEER. This CDR3 is 13 amino acids long. V lost 5 bases and J lost 4, with 9 bases in between. This CDR3 reads CASSGTLYNEQFF. The CDR3 coding sequence is TGCGCCAGCAGCGGGACTCTTTACAATGAGCAGTTCTTC.

The rearrangement links TRBV5-6 to TRBJ2-7, with D uncertain. The CDR3 loop spans 12 amino acids. Germline CDR1 is SGHDT and CDR2 is YYEEEE. Trimming removed 0 bases from V and 3 bases from J, with 4 bases in between. The CDR3 spells CASSLGDYEQYF. Here the CDR3 DNA reads TGTGCCAGCAGCTTGGGGGACTACGAGCAGTACTTC.

V gene TRBV7-8 combines with J gene TRBJ1-1; the D is unclear. CDR1 and CDR2 from the germline V gene are SGHVS and FQNEAQ. CDR3 length: 12 residues. Trimming took off 5 bases at V and 2 bases at J, with 6 bases between the two ends. The CDR3 DNA follows: TGTGCCAGCAGCCGGGCAAACACTGAAGCTTTCTTT. As protein: CASSRANTEAFF. Full variable domain (missing parts from reference TRBV7-8 and TRBJ1-1): GAGVSQSPRYKVAKRGQDVALRCDPISGHVSLFWYQQALGQGPEFLTYFQNEAQLDKSGLPSDRFFAERPEGSVSTLKIQRTQQEDSAVYLCASSRANTEAFFGQGTRLTVV.

This chain joins TRBV15 and TRBJ2-2; TRBD2 matches at 13 bases. Germline assignment: CDR1 LNHNV and CDR2 YYDKDF (reference sequence). Losses at the gene ends were 5 bases for V and 4 bases for J; bases not matched to a gene: 4. The CDR3 length is 16 residues. CDR3 residues: CATSSGTSGTTGELFF. The CDR3 DNA is TGTGCCACCAGCTCAGGGACTAGCGGGACCACCGGGGAGCTGTTTTTT.

The J gene is TRBJ1-2, the V gene TRBV6-6; 10 nucleotides agree with TRBD1. This CDR3 is built from 15 residues. After removal of 5 bases from V and 4 bases from J, the junction contained 7 bases not matched to a gene. Germline CDR1 and CDR2: MNHNY and SVGAGI (reference sequence). CDR3 sequence (DNA): TGTGCCAGCAGTCTAGACAGGGGGCGATCCTATGGCTACACCTTC. It yields the protein CASSLDRGRSYGYTF.

This clone has a single count. This chain connects TRBV28 to TRBJ1-1, with unresolved D. This CDR3 has 16 residues. Germline V lookup: CDR1 MDHEN, CDR2 SYDVKM. V was clipped by 2 bases and J by 1 base, with 14 bases between them. This CDR3 reads CASSLPDRLANTEAFF. CDR3 nucleotide sequence: TGTGCCAGCAGTTTACCGGATCGGTTGGCGAACACTGAAGCTTTCTTT. The entire variable domain, with the rest obtained from reference TRBV28 and TRBJ1-1, is as follows: DVKVTQSSRYLVKRTGEKVFLECVQDMDHENMFWYRQDPGLGLRLIYFSYDVKMKEKGDIPEGYSVSREKKERFSLILESASTNQTSMYLCASSLPDRLANTEAFFGQGTRLTVV.

The V call is TRBV9, the J call TRBJ1-1, with D possibly TRBD1 on 5 matching bases. CDR1 and CDR2 (germline): SGDLS, YYNGEE. V gave up 4 bases and J gave up 6 bases, with 16 bases separating them. The CDR3 contains 14 residues. The CDR3 DNA sequence: TGTGCCAGCAGCCCTCACGCGACAGACCCTGAAGCTTTCTTT. As protein: CASSPHATDPEAFF.

V usage is TRBV19 and J usage is TRBJ1-2, with 9 nucleotides matching TRBD1. Germline V gene sequence: CDR1 LNHDA, CDR2 SQIVND (reference sequence). Trimming took 4 bases from V and 4 from J; bases not matched to a gene: 7. CDR3 length equals 15 residues. The CDR3 region is CASSSPDRGVYGYTF. The CDR3 region has the DNA TGTGCCAGTAGTAGCCCGGACAGGGGCGTCTATGGCTACACCTTC.

This chain joins TRBV5-1 and TRBJ1-1, with D perhaps TRBD1 (6 bases). The CDR3 sequence is 16 residues long. V was cut by 0 bases and J by 4 bases, with 16 bases left in between. Germline V gene lookup returns CDR1 SGHRS and CDR2 YFSETQ. CDR3 residues: CASSLDRAGVSTEAFF. Written as DNA, the CDR3 is TGCGCCAGCAGCTTGGACAGGGCGGGGGTGTCCACTGAAGCTTTCTTT.

This clone was seen just once. This chain joins TRBV30 and TRBJ2-3, with D tentatively TRBD2 (5 bases). Looked up from germline, CDR1 is GTSNPN and CDR2 is SVGIG (reference sequence). The germline V and J ends were trimmed by 2 bases and 2 bases, with 14 bases remaining between them. This CDR3 has 15 residues. This chain's CDR3 is CAWSPSPGDTDTQYF. DNA of the CDR3: TGTGCCTGGAGTCCGAGCCCCGGGGACACAGATACGCAGTATTTT.